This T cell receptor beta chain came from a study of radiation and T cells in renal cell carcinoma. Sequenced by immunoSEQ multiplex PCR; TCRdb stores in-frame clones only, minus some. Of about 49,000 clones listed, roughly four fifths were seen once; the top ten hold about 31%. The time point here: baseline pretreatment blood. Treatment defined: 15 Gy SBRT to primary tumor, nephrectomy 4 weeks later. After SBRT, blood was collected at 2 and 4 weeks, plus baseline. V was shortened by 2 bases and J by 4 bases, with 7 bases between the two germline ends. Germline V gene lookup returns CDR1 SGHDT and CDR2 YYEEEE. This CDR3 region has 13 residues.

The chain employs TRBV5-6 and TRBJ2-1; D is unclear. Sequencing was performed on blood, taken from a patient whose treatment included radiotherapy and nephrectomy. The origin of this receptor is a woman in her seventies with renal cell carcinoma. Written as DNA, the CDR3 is TGTGCCAGCAGCTTTGGAACATACAATGAGCAGTTCTTC. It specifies CASSFGTYNEQFF.